A selection of T cell receptor beta chains follows, all from one sample in a study of shared clonotypes between healthy human individuals. The repertoire was sequenced with immunoSEQ multiplex PCR; TCRdb's copy has only in-frame clones and lacks some. This table holds approximately 500,000 clones, about 95% found once. The sequenced sample was naive CD4+ T cells sorted from blood. These receptor sequences come from a woman aged 25 to 39 in good health. Both conserved end residues are part of each CDR3. The D gene is left open where the match is weak. Size values are once, few and many counts, or a class for expanded clones, and some rows have none.

>TRBV5-6|few|TRBJ2-7|NA
CASITDPSYEQYF
TGTGCCAGCATCACGGACCCCTCCTACGAGCAGTACTTC
>TRBV11-2|NA|TRBJ2-7|NA
CASSFFLAGPLTYEQYF
TGTGCCAGCAGCTTTTTTTTGGCAGGTCCCCTCACCTACGAGCAGTACTTC
>TRBV28|once|TRBJ2-7|NA
CASSFSSNYEQYF
TGTGCCAGCAGTTTCTCAAGTAACTACGAGCAGTACTTC
>TRBV5-1|NA|TRBJ1-5|NA
CASSLGVGGQPQHF
TGCGCCAGCAGCTTGGGAGTGGGCGGCCAGCCCCAGCATTTT
>TRBV7-2|NA|TRBJ1-2|NA
CASSLSSLYGYTF
TGTGCCAGCAGCTTAAGCAGCCTCTATGGCTACACCTTC
>TRBV19|NA|TRBJ1-2|NA
CASSRGHRDVYGYTF
TGTGCCAGTAGCCGAGGCCACAGGGACGTCTATGGCTACACCTTC
>TRBV29-1|NA|TRBJ1-2|TRBD1
CSVKGTVHLEGGYTF
TGCAGCGTTAAAGGGACAGTACACCTGGAGGGTGGCTACACCTTC
>TRBV18|NA|TRBJ2-2|NA
CASSPPGLSGELFF
TGTGCCAGCTCACCACCCGGGTTGTCGGGGGAGCTGTTTTTT
>TRBV19|NA|TRBJ2-1|TRBD2
CASSITSGSVYNEQFF
TGTGCCAGTAGTATCACTAGCGGGAGTGTCTACAATGAGCAGTTCTTC
>TRBV7-2|NA|TRBJ2-7|TRBD1
CASSLTGAPYEQYF
TGTGCCAGCAGCTTAACAGGGGCACCTTACGAGCAGTACTTC
>TRBV28|NA|TRBJ2-7|NA
CASNVNPLLGGYEQYF
TGTGCCAGCAACGTTAATCCTTTACTGGGGGGCTACGAGCAGTACTTC
>TRBV19|NA|TRBJ2-1|NA
CASSSGQPDNEQFF
TGTGCCAGTAGTTCCGGACAGCCAGACAATGAGCAGTTCTTC
>TRBV27|NA|TRBJ2-7|NA
CASSWGYEQYF
TGTGCCAGCAGTTGGGGCTACGAGCAGTACTTC
>TRBV30|NA|TRBJ2-2|NA
CAWSKNGELFF
TGTGCCTGGAGTAAAAACGGGGAGCTGTTTTTT
>TRBV20-1|NA|TRBJ1-4|NA
CSARAEKLFF
TGCAGTGCTAGAGCTGAAAAACTGTTTTTT
>TRBV6-5|NA|TRBJ2-7|NA
CASSYSVVGTSYEQYF
TGTGCCAGCAGCTACAGCGTGGTTGGAACCTCCTACGAGCAGTACTTC
>TRBV6-5|NA|TRBJ1-1|TRBD1
CASRPPQGGVTEAFF
TGTGCCAGCAGGCCCCCTCAGGGGGGAGTCACTGAAGCTTTCTTT
>TRBV19|NA|TRBJ2-3|TRBD2
CASSIAPTSGVGADTQYF
TGTGCCAGTAGTATAGCCCCAACTAGCGGAGTAGGCGCAGATACGCAGTATTTT
>TRBV19|NA|TRBJ1-2|NA
CASTGRTYDYGYTF
TGTGCCAGTACGGGACGGACCTATGACTATGGCTACACCTTC
>TRBV18|NA|TRBJ1-5|NA
CASSTGSNQPQHF
TGTGCCAGCTCAACAGGGAGCAATCAGCCCCAGCATTTT
>TRBV10-3|NA|TRBJ2-1|TRBD2
CAISQMAGTSGSNEQFF
TGTGCCATCAGCCAAATGGCCGGGACTAGCGGCTCCAATGAGCAGTTCTTC
>TRBV30|NA|TRBJ2-7|TRBD1
CAWSDTGTGANYEQYF
TGTGCCTGGAGTGATACCGGGACAGGGGCTAACTACGAGCAGTACTTC
>TRBV28|NA|TRBJ2-6|TRBD1
CASSYWDRAYSGANVLTF
TGTGCCAGCAGTTATTGGGACAGAGCCTACTCTGGGGCCAACGTCCTGACTTTC
>TRBV19|NA|TRBJ2-1|NA
CASRSPGRGGSYNEQFF
TGTGCCAGTAGATCCCCTGGGAGGGGGGGATCCTACAATGAGCAGTTCTTC
>TRBV6-1|NA|TRBJ1-2|NA
CASSSRDTHNYGYTF
TGTGCCAGCAGTTCCCGGGACACCCACAACTATGGCTACACCTTC
>TRBV11-2|NA|TRBJ2-7|NA
CASSLVQGVRLASYEQYF
TGTGCCAGCAGCTTAGTACAGGGTGTTAGGCTAGCGAGCTACGAGCAGTACTTC
>TRBV28|NA|TRBJ2-7|NA
CASSFGYEQYF
TGTGCCAGCAGTTTCGGGTACGAGCAGTACTTC
>TRBV15|NA|TRBJ2-3|NA
CATSTRTLGTDTQYF
TGTGCCACCAGCACCCGGACCCTCGGCACAGATACGCAGTATTTT
>TRBV18|NA|TRBJ2-2|NA
CASSPVNTGELFF
TGTGCCAGCTCACCCGTGAACACCGGGGAGCTGTTTTTT
>TRBV2|NA|TRBJ2-2|NA
CASSSQGSTGELFF
TGTGCCAGCAGTTCACAGGGAAGTACCGGGGAGCTGTTTTTT
>TRBV11-2|NA|TRBJ1-1|NA
CASSLELNTEAFF
TGTGCCAGCAGCTTAGAACTGAACACTGAAGCTTTCTTT
>TRBV23-1|NA|TRBJ2-7|TRBD1
CASGGQGIYEQYF
TGCGCCAGCGGGGGACAGGGGATCTACGAGCAGTACTTC
>TRBV27|NA|TRBJ1-2|TRBD1
CASRRTGGYGYTF
TGTGCCAGCAGGAGGACAGGGGGCTATGGCTACACCTTC
>TRBV7-2|NA|TRBJ2-3|NA
CASSSRNQNTDTQYF
TGTGCCAGCAGCTCGCGCAATCAGAACACAGATACGCAGTATTTT
>TRBV19|NA|TRBJ1-4|NA
CASRNPGEKLFF
TGTGCCAGCCGCAACCCCGGGGAAAAACTGTTTTTT
>TRBV2|once|TRBJ2-7|NA
CASSPTGQGHEQYF
TGTGCCAGCAGCCCGACGGGGCAGGGCCACGAGCAGTACTTC
>TRBV28|NA|TRBJ1-4|NA
CASSSGTVGEKLFF
TGTGCCAGCAGTTCCGGGACGGTCGGGGAAAAACTGTTTTTT
>TRBV27|NA|TRBJ2-7|NA
CASSTRPPYEQYF
TGTGCCAGCAGTACCCGACCTCCCTACGAGCAGTACTTC
>TRBV30|NA|TRBJ2-5|NA
CAWSVQSETQYF
TGTGCCTGGAGTGTACAATCCGAGACCCAGTACTTC
>TRBV6-1|NA|TRBJ2-1|TRBD2
CATDASGGIEQFF
TGTGCCACCGATGCTAGCGGGGGGATAGAGCAGTTCTTC
>TRBV5-1|NA|TRBJ2-1|TRBD2
CASSLLAGAYNEQFF
TGCGCCAGCAGCTTATTAGCGGGAGCTTACAATGAGCAGTTCTTC
>TRBV28|NA|TRBJ1-2|TRBD1
CASSLAPGGGGYTF
TGTGCCAGCAGTTTAGCACCAGGGGGTGGGGGCTACACCTTC
>TRBV15|NA|TRBJ2-3|NA
CATSRVKDTQYF
TGTGCCACCAGCAGAGTGAAAGATACGCAGTATTTT
>TRBV7-6|NA|TRBJ2-7|TRBD2
CASSITAGGFDDEQYF
TGTGCCAGCAGCATTACAGCGGGAGGGTTCGATGACGAGCAGTACTTC
>TRBV5-1|NA|TRBJ1-3|NA
CASSLVPLQGLSGNTIYF
TGCGCCAGCAGCTTGGTGCCCCTCCAGGGGCTCTCTGGAAACACCATATATTTT
>TRBV10-3|NA|TRBJ1-4|NA
CAISGANLDQGMDEKLFF
TGTGCCATCAGTGGGGCGAATCTCGACCAAGGGATGGATGAAAAACTGTTTTTT
>TRBV28|NA|TRBJ2-7|TRBD1
CASSPLTGADYEQYF
TGTGCCAGCAGTCCTCTGACAGGGGCCGACTACGAGCAGTACTTC
>TRBV28|NA|TRBJ2-4|TRBD2
CASSRRTGRALAKNIQYF
TGTGCCAGCAGCCGTAGGACCGGGAGGGCCTTAGCCAAAAACATTCAGTACTTC
>TRBV2|NA|TRBJ2-7|NA
CASSELSYEQYF
TGTGCCAGCAGTGAATTATCCTACGAGCAGTACTTC
>TRBV5-1|NA|TRBJ2-2|NA
CASSAGRTTGELFF
TGCGCCAGCAGCGCGGGACGGACCACCGGGGAGCTGTTTTTT
>TRBV7-9|NA|TRBJ1-1|NA
CASSLQGGGTEAFF
TGTGCCAGCAGCTTACAGGGAGGTGGCACTGAAGCTTTCTTT
>TRBV18|NA|TRBJ2-7|TRBD1
CASSHDRGYEQYF
TGTGCCAGCTCACACGACAGGGGGTACGAGCAGTACTTC
>TRBV5-1|NA|TRBJ2-7|TRBD2
CASSSTTSGADEQYF
TGCGCCAGCAGCTCGACGACTAGCGGGGCGGACGAGCAGTACTTC
>TRBV7-9|NA|TRBJ1-1|NA
CASSLTNSGGRTEAFF
TGTGCCAGCAGCTTAACGAACAGCGGGGGGAGGACTGAAGCTTTCTTT